The 8 T cell receptor beta chains below all came from one sample that was sequenced in a study of shared clonotypes between healthy human individuals. Sequenced by immunoSEQ multiplex PCR; TCRdb stores in-frame clones only, minus some. Seen here are roughly 2.6 million clones, around nine tenths observed once, and the top ten hold under 0.15%. Source material: naive CD4+ T cells sorted from blood. Documented subset: CD45RA+ positively selected. Receptors were obtained from a man between 18 and 35 years old in good health.

This chain links TRBV5-1 with TRBJ2-5; the match to TRBD2 covers 7 bases. Trimming took 7 bases from V and 1 from J; bases not matched to a gene: 7. CDR1 is SGHRS and CDR2 is YFSETQ in the germline V gene. This CDR3 comprises 14 residues. CDR3 nucleotides: TGCGCCAGCGGCGGGGGACTATCCCAAGAGACCCAGTACTTC. It codes for CASGGGLSQETQYF.

The gene calls are TRBV7-2 and TRBJ2-5; 7 nucleotides line up with TRBD2. Per germline, CDR1 SGHTA and CDR2 FQGNSA. The CDR3 runs 15 residues. The V segment lost 3 bases and the J segment 4 bases; nucleotides outside the gene matches: 8. The DNA for the CDR3 is TGTGCCAGCAGCTTTGGCGGGGGATTAGGAGAGACCCAGTACTTC. Protein product: CASSFGGGLGETQYF. The full variable domain, in which reference TRBV7-2 and TRBJ2-5 provide the parts outside the CDR3, is GAGVSQSPSNKVTEKGKDVELRCDPISGHTALYWYRQSLGQGLEFLIYFQGNSAPDKSGLPSDRFSAERTGGSVSTLTIQRTQQEDSAVYLCASSFGGGLGETQYFGPGTRLLVL.

The chain carries TRBV10-3 and TRBJ1-4; D gene unclear. Between the trimmed V and J ends, which lost 4 bases and 0 bases, there was a span of 9 bases. The CDR3 totals 15 residues. Germline V lookup: CDR1 ENHRY, CDR2 SYGVKD. Here the CDR3 reads CAISAHMATNEKLFF. In DNA, the CDR3 is TGTGCCATCAGTGCCCACATGGCAACTAATGAAAAACTGTTTTTT.

This chain joins TRBV5-1 and TRBJ2-7; TRBD2 matches 7 bases. Germline V gene lookup returns CDR1 SGHRS and CDR2 YFSETQ. This CDR3 has 14 amino acids. V lost 0 bases, J lost 6 bases, and 6 bases stayed unmatched. The CDR3 loop is CASSLATSRGEQYF. CDR3 sequence (DNA): TGCGCCAGCAGCTTGGCGACTAGCCGGGGCGAGCAGTACTTC. The variable domain in full, completed from reference TRBV5-1 and TRBJ2-7, reads KAGVTQTPRYLIKTRGQQVTLSCSPISGHRSVSWYQQTPGQGLQFLFEYFSETQRNKGNFPGRFSGRQFSNSRSEMNVSTLELGDSALYLCASSLATSRGEQYFGPGTRLTVT.

Regarding this clone: Other nucleotide sequences in the sample specify the same CDR3. The chain is built from TRBV5-1 and TRBJ2-7; D gene uncertain. The germline V and J ends were trimmed by 3 bases and 1 base, with 8 bases remaining between them. This CDR3 has 13 amino acids. Per the germline V gene, CDR1 is SGHRS and CDR2 is YFSETQ. The DNA for the CDR3 is TGCGCCAGCAGCTCGGACGGATCCTACGAGCAGTACTTC. This encodes CASSSDGSYEQYF.

The gene calls are TRBV19 and TRBJ1-3; D ambiguous. Germline assignment: CDR1 LNHDA and CDR2 SQIVND (reference sequence). The V end lost 3 bases, the J end lost 4 bases, and 10 bases lay between the germline ends. The CDR3 has 14 residues. CDR3 in DNA: TGTGCCAGTAGTATCCCGCCAGAAGGAAACACCATATATTTT. Translation: CASSIPPEGNTIYF.

The CDR3 loop is CASSLGTISTDTQYF. The CDR3 DNA follows: TGCGCCAGCAGCCTCGGGACCATAAGCACAGATACGCAGTATTTT. V and J are TRBV4-1 and TRBJ2-3; D possibly uses TRBD1 or TRBD2 (5 bases each). The germline V gene has CDR1 MGHRA and CDR2 YSYEKL. This CDR3 region has 15 residues. Deletions cut 4 bases from V and 0 bases from J, with 11 bases between.

The rearrangement links TRBV5-4 to TRBJ2-2, with D possibly called TRBD1 or TRBD2 (5 bases each). Trimming stripped 4 bases from V and 5 bases from J, with 15 bases between. From germline, CDR1 is SGHNT and CDR2 YYREEE (reference sequence). CDR3 size: 15 residues. The CDR3, as DNA: TGTGCCAGCAGCCGGGACGGCCCTTATACCGGGGAGCTGTTTTTT. It codes for CASSRDGPYTGELFF.